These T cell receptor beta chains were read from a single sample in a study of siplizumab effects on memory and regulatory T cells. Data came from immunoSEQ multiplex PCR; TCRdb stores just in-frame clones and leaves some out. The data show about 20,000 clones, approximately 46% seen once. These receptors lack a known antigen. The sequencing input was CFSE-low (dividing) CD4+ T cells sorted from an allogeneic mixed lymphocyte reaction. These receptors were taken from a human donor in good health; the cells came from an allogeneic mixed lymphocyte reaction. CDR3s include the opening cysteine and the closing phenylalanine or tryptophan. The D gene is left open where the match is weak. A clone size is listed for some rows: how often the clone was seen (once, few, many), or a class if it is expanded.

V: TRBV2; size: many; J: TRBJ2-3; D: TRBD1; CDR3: CASRQGHTDTQYF; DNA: TGTGCCTCGCGACAGGGGCATACAGATACGCAGTATTTT
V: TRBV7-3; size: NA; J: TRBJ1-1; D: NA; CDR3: CASSLRGGTEAFF; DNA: TGTGCCAGCAGCTTACGGGGAGGTACTGAAGCTTTCTTT
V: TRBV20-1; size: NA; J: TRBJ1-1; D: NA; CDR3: CSASRSGDAFF; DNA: TGCAGTGCTAGTAGATCGGGGGATGCTTTCTTT
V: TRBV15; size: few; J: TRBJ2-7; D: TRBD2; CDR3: CATSRGGGDASYEQYF; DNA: TGTGCCACCAGCAGAGGGGGAGGGGATGCGTCCTACGAGCAGTACTTC
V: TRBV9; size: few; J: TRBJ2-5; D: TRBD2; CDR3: CASSAGQSGGAETQYF; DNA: TGTGCCAGCAGCGCAGGTCAAAGCGGGGGGGCTGAGACCCAGTACTTC
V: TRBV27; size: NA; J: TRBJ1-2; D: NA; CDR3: CASSFRGRGGGYTF; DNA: TGTGCCAGCAGTTTCAGGGGACGAGGTGGTGGCTACACCTTC
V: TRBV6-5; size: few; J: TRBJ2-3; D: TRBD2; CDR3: CASRPKRERTDTQYF; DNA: TGTGCCAGCAGACCGAAGCGGGAGCGCACAGATACGCAGTATTTT
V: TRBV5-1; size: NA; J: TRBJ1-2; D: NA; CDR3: CASSLAQVVDGYTF; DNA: TGCGCCAGCAGCTTGGCCCAGGTCGTGGATGGCTACACCTTC
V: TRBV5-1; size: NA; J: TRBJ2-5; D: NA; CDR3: CASSFDSGKETQYF; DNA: TGCGCCAGCAGCTTTGACAGTGGGAAAGAGACCCAGTACTTC
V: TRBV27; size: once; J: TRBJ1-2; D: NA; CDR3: CASSPRRGGNGYTF; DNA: TGTGCCAGCAGTCCCCGGAGGGGCGGTAATGGCTACACCTTC
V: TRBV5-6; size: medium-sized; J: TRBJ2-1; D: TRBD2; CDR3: CASSLELSASGGGEQFF; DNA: TGTGCCAGCAGCTTGGAGTTGTCGGCTAGCGGGGGTGGTGAGCAGTTCTTC
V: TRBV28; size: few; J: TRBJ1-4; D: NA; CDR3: CASSSPPGRDEKLFF; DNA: TGTGCCAGCAGTTCCCCCCCGGGGCGCGACGAAAAACTGTTTTTT
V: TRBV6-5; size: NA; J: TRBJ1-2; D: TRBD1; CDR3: CASRKAGQGSSGYTF; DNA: TGTGCCAGCAGAAAAGCGGGACAGGGAAGCTCTGGCTACACCTTC
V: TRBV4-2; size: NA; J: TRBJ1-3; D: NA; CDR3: CASSPSGGSGNTIYF; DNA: TGTGCCAGCAGCCCATCTGGAGGCTCTGGAAACACCATATATTTT
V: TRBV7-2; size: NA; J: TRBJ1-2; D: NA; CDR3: CASNLGGMGGYTF; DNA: TGTGCCAGCAACCTTGGTGGGATGGGTGGCTACACCTTC
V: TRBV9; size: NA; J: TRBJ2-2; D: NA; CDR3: CASSPLGGNTGELFF; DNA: TGTGCCAGCAGCCCCTTGGGGGGTAACACCGGGGAGCTGTTTTTT
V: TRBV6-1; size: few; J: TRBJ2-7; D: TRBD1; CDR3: CASRWDRETYEQYF; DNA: TGTGCCAGCAGGTGGGACAGGGAGACCTACGAGCAGTACTTC
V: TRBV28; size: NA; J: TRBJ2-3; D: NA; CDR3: CASRTGGADTQYF; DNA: TGTGCCAGCAGAACAGGGGGGGCAGATACGCAGTATTTT
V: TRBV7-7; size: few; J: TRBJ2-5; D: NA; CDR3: CASSRGSSGGGETQYF; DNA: TGTGCCAGCAGCCGGGGGTCTTCCGGCGGGGGCGAGACCCAGTACTTC
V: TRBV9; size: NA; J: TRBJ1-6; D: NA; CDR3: CASSVAGQAYNSPLHF; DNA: TGTGCCAGCAGCGTAGCTGGCCAGGCCTATAATTCACCCCTCCACTTT
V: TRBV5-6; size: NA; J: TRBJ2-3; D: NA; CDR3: CASSLVGLLTDTQYF; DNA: TGTGCCAGCAGCTTGGTGGGACTCCTCACAGATACGCAGTATTTT
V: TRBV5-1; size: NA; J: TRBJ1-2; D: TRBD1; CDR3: CASSLGQGNYGYTF; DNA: TGCGCCAGCAGCTTGGGACAGGGTAACTATGGCTACACCTTC
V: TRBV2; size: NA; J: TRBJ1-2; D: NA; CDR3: CATHAYRNYGYTF; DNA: TGTGCCACCCACGCCTATAGAAACTATGGCTACACCTTC
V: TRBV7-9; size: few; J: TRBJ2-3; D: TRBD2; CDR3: CASSYLAGGSTDTQYF; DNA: TGTGCCAGCAGCTACCTAGCGGGGGGAAGCACAGATACGCAGTATTTT
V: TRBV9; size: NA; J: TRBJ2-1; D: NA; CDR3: CASSYAGPTYNEQFF; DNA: TGTGCCAGCAGTTACGCGGGACCTACCTACAATGAGCAGTTCTTC
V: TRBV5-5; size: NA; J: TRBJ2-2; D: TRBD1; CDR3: CASSPDLDRPGELFF; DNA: TGTGCCAGCAGCCCGGACCTGGACAGGCCCGGGGAGCTGTTTTTT
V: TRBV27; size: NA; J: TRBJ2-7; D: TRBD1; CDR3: CASSPRDRRYYEQYF; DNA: TGTGCCAGCAGTCCCCGGGACAGGAGATACTACGAGCAGTACTTC
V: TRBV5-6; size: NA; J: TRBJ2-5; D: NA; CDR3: CASSLGGLSALETQYF; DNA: TGTGCCAGCAGCTTGGGAGGACTCTCAGCGCTAGAGACTCAGTACTTC
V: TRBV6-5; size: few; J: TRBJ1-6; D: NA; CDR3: CASSMDRISPLHF; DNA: TGTGCCAGCAGCATGGACAGAATCTCACCCCTCCACTTT